The clone carrying this T cell receptor beta chain was observed a few times. Its antigen is unknown. Rearranged V-D-J TRB sequences were amplified with a mixed TRB-A/B primer pool. TCRdb processed the multiplex PCR reads anew with MiXCR; each CDR3 protein has one entry. This table has about 1,200 distinct CDR3 sequences, less than 30% appearing once. TCR beta rearrangements were amplified from peripheral blood genomic DNA. This entry belongs to a study of T cell repertoires in aging, cancer and after chemotherapy. For the study at large: Patients with chronic lymphocytic leukemia were sampled before and after fludarabine- or bendamustine-based chemotherapy.

Overall study results and limits: The repertoire data cannot show anything about immunological memory following chemotherapy. Across the chemotherapy interval, each cancer cohort showed higher median generation probability, suggesting thymic rebound.

Source material: blood. This receptor was taken from a human donor with a blood cancer.

The CDR3 DNA reads TGTGCCAGTAGTGATATAAGAGAGGGCGGGATCACAGATACGCAGTATTTT. It encodes CASSDIREGGITDTQYF. This chain joins TRBV19 and TRBJ2-3; the D gene is possibly TRBD2 (6 bases). The V end was cut by 5 bases, the J end by 2 bases, with 20 bases between. The length of the CDR3 is 17 residues. In germline, CDR1 is LNHDA, CDR2 SQIVND (reference sequence). The whole variable domain, remainder taken from reference TRBV19 and TRBJ2-3, is DGGITQSPKYLFRKEGQNVTLSCEQNLNHDAMYWYRQDPGQGLRLIYYSQIVNDFQKGDIAEGYSVSREKKESFPLTVTSAQKNPTAFYLCASSDIREGGITDTQYFGPGTRLTVL.